The present T cell receptor (beta chain) was sequenced within a study of blood T cell repertoires in COVID-19. Overall study: The United States, Italy and Spain supplied acute and convalescent COVID-19 samples.

The CDR3 has 15 amino acids. Germline V gene sequence: CDR1 KGHSH, CDR2 LQKENI. V was shortened by 2 bases and J by 1 base, with 9 bases between the two germline ends. Here immunoSEQ multiplex PCR was the method, and the copy in TCRdb shows in-frame clones only, minus some. In the table there are about 160,000 clones, about 80% of which are singletons. The material sequenced was peripheral blood. V is TRBV18 and J is TRBJ1-3; D ambiguous. This TCR came from a woman older than 75 with acute or convalescent COVID-19. The CDR3 reads CASSPSVGSGNTIYF. CDR3 DNA sequence: TGTGCCAGCTCACCAAGCGTGGGTTCTGGAAACACCATATATTTT.